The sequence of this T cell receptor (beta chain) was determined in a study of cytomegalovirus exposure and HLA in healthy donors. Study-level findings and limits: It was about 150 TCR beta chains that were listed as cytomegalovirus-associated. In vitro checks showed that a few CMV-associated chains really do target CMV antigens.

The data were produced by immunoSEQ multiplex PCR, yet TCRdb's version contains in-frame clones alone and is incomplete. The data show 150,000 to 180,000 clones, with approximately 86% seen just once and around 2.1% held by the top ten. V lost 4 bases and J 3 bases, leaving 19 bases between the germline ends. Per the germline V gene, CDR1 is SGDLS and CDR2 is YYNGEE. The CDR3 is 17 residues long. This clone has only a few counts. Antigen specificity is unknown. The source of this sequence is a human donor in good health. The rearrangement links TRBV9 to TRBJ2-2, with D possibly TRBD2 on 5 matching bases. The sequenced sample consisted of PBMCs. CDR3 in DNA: TGTGCCAGCAGCCCACGCCCGGGGAGCGGACACACCGGGGAGCTGTTTTTT. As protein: CASSPRPGSGHTGELFF.